This T cell receptor (beta chain) derives from a study of cytomegalovirus exposure and HLA in healthy donors. General study points: Some TCR beta chains (more than 150 of them) were listed as cytomegalovirus-associated. Most CMV-associated TCR beta chains appeared HLA-restricted in a later analysis. Researchers reported that a few CMV-associated chains were confirmed in vitro as CMV antigen-specific.

The PCR used 60 Vbeta and 13 Jbeta primers. Source study methods: Roughly 12 million of 80 million or so unique TCR beta chains were shared, per a later count. Sequencing was performed with immunoSEQ multiplex PCR; in TCRdb, only in-frame clones are kept and a portion is missing. The DNA was the basis for D and trimming; V, J and clone size are from that table. The data show 200,000 to 300,000 clones, 84% seen once. Germline V lookup: CDR1 MGHRA, CDR2 YSYEKL. The CDR3 loop spans 16 amino acids. The ends lost 0 bases at V and 3 bases at J; junction bases unmatched: 4. For this clone: Its antigen is undetermined.

This TCR came from a middle-aged woman in good health and CMV-seropositive. V and J are TRBV4-1 and TRBJ2-3; 9 bases line up with TRBD2. Sequenced material: PBMCs. CDR3 sequence: CASSQDLTSGTDTQYF. In nucleotides, the CDR3 is TGCGCCAGCAGCCAAGATCTCACTAGCGGGACAGATACGCAGTATTTT.